This is a list of T cell receptor beta chains from one sample in a study of shared clonotypes between healthy human individuals. Clones were sequenced by immunoSEQ multiplex PCR, and TCRdb holds only the in-frame ones, with some missing. The sample has 1,400,000 or so clones; 98% are singletons. Specimen: naive CD4+ T cells sorted from blood. All receptors come from a young man in good health. CDR3s leave out the opening cysteine and the closing phenylalanine or tryptophan. Fields, in order: V gene, clone size, CDR3 protein. Not all rows give a size; the values are once, few, many and, for expanded clones, a class.

v_call: TRBV6-5; clone_size: .; cdr3_aa: ASTLRATQTRELF
v_call: TRBV7-2; clone_size: .; cdr3_aa: ASSPGTSGRDTQY
v_call: TRBV18; clone_size: .; cdr3_aa: ASSLTSSGMYEGEQY
v_call: TRBV19; clone_size: .; cdr3_aa: ASSIEGVIINEQF
v_call: TRBV4-1; clone_size: once; cdr3_aa: ASSLYPGGPEQY
v_call: TRBV7-2; clone_size: .; cdr3_aa: ASSLVGNSYEQY
v_call: TRBV9; clone_size: .; cdr3_aa: ASSVGLGQGGHEQY
v_call: TRBV15; clone_size: .; cdr3_aa: ATKTGTSGEQY
v_call: TRBV6-1; clone_size: .; cdr3_aa: ASSEYGQAYEQY
v_call: TRBV19; clone_size: .; cdr3_aa: ATTVGTGVRVSNQPQH
v_call: TRBV6-6; clone_size: .; cdr3_aa: ASERQGGNTIY
v_call: TRBV7-6; clone_size: .; cdr3_aa: ASSPIGRYEQY
v_call: TRBV5-4; clone_size: .; cdr3_aa: ASSPDPFSGTGETQY
v_call: TRBV7-9; clone_size: once; cdr3_aa: ASSSTGFNEKLF
v_call: TRBV28; clone_size: .; cdr3_aa: ASGKRETQY
v_call: TRBV4-1; clone_size: .; cdr3_aa: ASSQVADRGYEQY
v_call: TRBV9; clone_size: .; cdr3_aa: ASSVEPHQETQY
v_call: TRBV5-1; clone_size: .; cdr3_aa: ASTGGETQY
v_call: TRBV28; clone_size: .; cdr3_aa: ASRSRGTSGANVLT
v_call: TRBV15; clone_size: .; cdr3_aa: ATSRSGNTGELF
v_call: TRBV28; clone_size: .; cdr3_aa: ASRTGGLAENNEQF
v_call: TRBV18; clone_size: .; cdr3_aa: ASSPPWAGLAGERGTDTQY
v_call: TRBV9; clone_size: once; cdr3_aa: ASSVEPGADYEQY
v_call: TRBV2; clone_size: .; cdr3_aa: AGGQGIGNTIY
v_call: TRBV7-2; clone_size: .; cdr3_aa: ASSPGGTSNYGYT
v_call: TRBV18; clone_size: .; cdr3_aa: ASSPLGRAYEQY
v_call: TRBV28; clone_size: .; cdr3_aa: ASSWLGSGNTIY
v_call: TRBV5-5; clone_size: .; cdr3_aa: ASSFRAVSGNTIY
v_call: TRBV29-1; clone_size: .; cdr3_aa: SVPDLAGLINEQF
v_call: TRBV5-1; clone_size: .; cdr3_aa: ASSLTVVGADTQY
v_call: TRBV28; clone_size: .; cdr3_aa: ASLTSGGEPQH
v_call: TRBV14; clone_size: .; cdr3_aa: ASSPGLATYEQY
v_call: TRBV6-6; clone_size: .; cdr3_aa: ASRPLSATNEKLF
v_call: TRBV15; clone_size: .; cdr3_aa: ATSRGPGPSDEQY
v_call: TRBV4-1; clone_size: .; cdr3_aa: ASSQGLGGTDTQY
v_call: TRBV7-6; clone_size: once; cdr3_aa: ASSFRGPYEKLF
v_call: TRBV10-1; clone_size: .; cdr3_aa: ASSDGGVYSGNTIY
v_call: TRBV18; clone_size: .; cdr3_aa: ASSPLETQY
v_call: TRBV4-3; clone_size: .; cdr3_aa: ASSQERGRSNEKLF
v_call: TRBV10-3; clone_size: .; cdr3_aa: AISVSGQAVYEQY
v_call: TRBV5-1; clone_size: .; cdr3_aa: ASSASGTGDQY
v_call: TRBV6-4; clone_size: .; cdr3_aa: ASSFLHGGSNEQF
v_call: TRBV18; clone_size: .; cdr3_aa: ASSPVGREQY
v_call: TRBV7-3; clone_size: .; cdr3_aa: ASSLGGSNEQY
v_call: TRBV14; clone_size: .; cdr3_aa: ASSEGHSYEQY
v_call: TRBV7-2; clone_size: once; cdr3_aa: ASSLDRGFGNTIY
v_call: TRBV28; clone_size: .; cdr3_aa: ASSARTDYEKLF
v_call: TRBV2; clone_size: .; cdr3_aa: ASARGGGYEQY
v_call: TRBV19; clone_size: .; cdr3_aa: ASSRQANTEAF